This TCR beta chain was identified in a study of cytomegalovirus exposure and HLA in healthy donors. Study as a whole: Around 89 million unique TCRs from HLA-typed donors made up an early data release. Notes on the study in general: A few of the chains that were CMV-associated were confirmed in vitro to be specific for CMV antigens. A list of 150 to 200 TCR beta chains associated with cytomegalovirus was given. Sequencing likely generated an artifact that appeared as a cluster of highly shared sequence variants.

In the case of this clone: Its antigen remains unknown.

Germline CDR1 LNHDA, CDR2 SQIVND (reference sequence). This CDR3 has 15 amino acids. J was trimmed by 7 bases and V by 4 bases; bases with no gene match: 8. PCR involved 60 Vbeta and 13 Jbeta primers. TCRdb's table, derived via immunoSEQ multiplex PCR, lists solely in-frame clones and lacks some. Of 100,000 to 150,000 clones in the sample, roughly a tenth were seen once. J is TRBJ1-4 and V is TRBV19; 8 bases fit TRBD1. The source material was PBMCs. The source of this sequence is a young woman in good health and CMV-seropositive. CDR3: CASSTTGVMGEKLFF. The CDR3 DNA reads TGTGCCAGTAGTACGACAGGGGTCATGGGTGAAAAACTGTTTTTT.